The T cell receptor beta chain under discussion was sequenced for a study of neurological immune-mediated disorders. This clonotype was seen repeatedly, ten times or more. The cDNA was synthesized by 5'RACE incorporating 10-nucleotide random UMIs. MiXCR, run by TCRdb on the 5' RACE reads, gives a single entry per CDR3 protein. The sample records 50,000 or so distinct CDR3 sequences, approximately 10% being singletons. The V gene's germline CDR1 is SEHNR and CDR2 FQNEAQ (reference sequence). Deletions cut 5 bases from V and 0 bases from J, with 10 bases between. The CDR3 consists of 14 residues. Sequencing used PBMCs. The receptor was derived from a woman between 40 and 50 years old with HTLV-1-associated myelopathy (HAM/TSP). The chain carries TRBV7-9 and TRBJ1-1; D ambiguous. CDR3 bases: TGTGCCAGCAGCCCAGCCACAGTGAACACTGAAGCTTTCTTT. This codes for CASSPATVNTEAFF. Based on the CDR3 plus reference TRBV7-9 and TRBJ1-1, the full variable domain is DTGVSQNPRHKITKRGQNVTFRCDPISEHNRLYWYRQTLGQGPEFLTYFQNEAQLEKSRLLSDRFSAERPKGSFSTLEIQRTEQGDSAMYLCASSPATVNTEAFFGQGTRLTVV.